Reported below is one T cell receptor beta chain. The antigen is undetermined. Germline CDR1 is SNHLY and CDR2 is FYNNEI. This CDR3 has 14 amino acids. Trimming cost V 8 bases and J 6 bases; bases outside gene matches: 5. The record originates from a study of cytomegalovirus exposure and HLA in healthy donors. Study-level results: The analysis excluded some indistinguishable V segments, including TRBV6-2 and TRBV6-3. In a later analysis, an Asian-associated ancestry cluster reportedly showed fewer N-insertions than the roughly 690-donor mean.

13 Jbeta primers and 60 Vbeta primers were used for the PCR. This table comes from immunoSEQ multiplex PCR, and its TCRdb copy is limited to in-frame clones, with some not included. The data hold under 200,000 clones, with about nine tenths observed a single time. The clonotype was recovered from a boy aged 2 to 9 in good health and CMV-seronegative. V is TRBV2 and J is TRBJ2-2; TRBD2 agrees at 11 bases. The sample was PBMCs. CDR3 sequence reads: CASGTSGPAGELFF. The CDR3, as DNA: TGTGCCAGCGGGACTAGCGGCCCGGCCGGGGAGCTGTTTTTT.